Following are 14 T cell receptor beta chains from one sample sequenced in a study of OX40 agonist ivuxolimab in advanced cancers. This table comes from immunoSEQ multiplex PCR, and its TCRdb copy is limited to in-frame clones, with some not included. The data hold 55,000 to 60,000 clones, with around 83% observed a single time. The sample consisted of CD4+ or CD8+ T cells sorted from blood, taken in a trial of the OX40 agonist ivuxolimab. These receptors were taken from an adult with an advanced solid tumor such as melanoma, head and neck, liver or kidney cancer.

The V call is TRBV2, the J call TRBJ1-2; perhaps TRBD1 as D (6 bases). This CDR3 spans 14 amino acids. Germline lookup yields CDR1 SNHLY and CDR2 FYNNEI. V lost 4 bases and J lost 6, with 15 bases in between. Here the CDR3 reads CASSVYGGDNGYTF. For the CDR3, the DNA is TGTGCCAGCAGTGTTTACGGGGGCGATAATGGCTACACCTTC.

The chain has TRBV9 and TRBJ2-1, with D possibly being TRBD2 (5 bases). V lost 0 bases and J 7 bases, leaving 14 bases between the germline ends. Germline CDR1 and CDR2: SGDLS and YYNGEE. This CDR3 region has 15 residues. CDR3 DNA sequence: TGTGCCAGCAGCGTAGGGGCTAGCTTCAGGAATGAGCAGTTCTTC. Its protein is CASSVGASFRNEQFF. Supplemented by reference TRBV9 and TRBJ2-1, the full variable domain reads DSGVTQTPKHLITATGQRVTLRCSPRSGDLSVYWYQQSLDQGLQFLIQYYNGEERAKGNILERFSAQQFPDLHSELNLSSLELGDSALYFCASSVGASFRNEQFFGPGTRLTVL.

CDR3 loop: CASSQSSVSGNTIYF. CDR3 nucleotide sequence: TGCGCCAGCAGTCAATCGTCAGTCTCTGGAAACACCATATATTTT. V usage is TRBV23-1 and J usage is TRBJ1-3; D call uncertain. TRBV23-1 carries the ORF label, with uncertain function. The germline V and J ends were trimmed by 0 bases and 0 bases, with 6 bases remaining between them. This CDR3 spans 15 amino acids.

This clone was seen just once. The rearrangement links TRBV18 to TRBJ2-2; tentative D call: TRBD1 (7 bases). The CDR3 extends over 16 amino acids. Between the trimmed V and J ends, which lost 3 bases and 5 bases, there was a span of 16 bases. Germline CDR1 and CDR2: KGHSH and LQKENI. DNA of the CDR3: TGTGCCAGCTCACCGACGGGACAGAGCGGGACCGGGGAGCTGTTTTTT. Its translation is CASSPTGQSGTGELFF.

The chain has TRBV10-3 and TRBJ1-6; the match to TRBD1 covers 8 bases. The CDR3 loop spans 18 amino acids. The germline V gene has CDR1 ENHRY and CDR2 SYGVKD. The trim removed 2 bases at V and 6 bases at J, leaving 12 bases unmatched. CDR3 nucleotide sequence: TGTGCCATCAGTGAGCCTGGGACAGGTGGGTCGGTTAATTCACCCCTCCACTTT. It is translated as CAISEPGTGGSVNSPLHF.

The sample holds one count of this clone. The chain is built from TRBV6-5 and TRBJ1-6, with D hard to call. V dropped 3 bases and J dropped 7 bases, with 4 bases sitting between them. The CDR3 spans 12 residues. Germline CDR1 is MNHEY and CDR2 is SVGAGI. The CDR3 coding sequence is TGTGCCAGCAGTTATTGGAATTCACCCCTCCACTTT. Its translation: CASSYWNSPLHF.

The J gene is TRBJ1-5, the V gene TRBV27; D possibly corresponds to TRBD1 (5 bases). CDR1 and CDR2 (germline): MNHEY, SMNVEV (reference sequence). The CDR3 has 14 amino acids. V lost 10 bases to trimming and J lost 5 bases, with 18 bases between them. CDR3 in amino acids: CATAPRAGYQPQHF. The CDR3 DNA reads as TGTGCCACCGCTCCTCGGGCAGGGTATCAGCCCCAGCATTTT.

This clone was counted a few times. The chain combines TRBV30 with TRBJ1-3; weak D call: TRBD1 (6 bases). This CDR3 has 17 residues. Germline CDR1 reads GTSNPN; CDR2 reads SVGIG (reference sequence). Trimming took 0 bases from V and 4 from J, leaving 19 bases between them. The CDR3, as DNA: TGTGCCTGGAGTGTCATTTTCGGGGGCGCGAGAGGAAACACCATATATTTT. This encodes CAWSVIFGGARGNTIYF.

The chain combines TRBV6-1 with TRBJ2-2; either TRBD1 or TRBD2 may fit D (5 bases each). The CDR3 length is 16 residues. Germline CDR1 and CDR2: MNHNS and SASEGT. Deletions cut 1 base from V and 4 bases from J, with 13 bases between. In DNA form, the CDR3 reads TGTGCCAGCAGTGAAGTAGGGGACCGGCGCACCGGGGAGCTGTTTTTT. Translation gives CASSEVGDRRTGELFF.

This chain uses TRBV5-6 with TRBJ1-2; 9 nucleotides match TRBD1. Losses at the gene ends were 6 bases for V and 4 bases for J; bases not matched to a gene: 7. CDR1 is SGHDT, CDR2 YYEEEE, per germline. This CDR3 has 14 amino acids. CDR3 sequence (DNA): TGTGCCAGCAAACCGCAACAGGGGGCCTATGGCTACACCTTC. The encoded protein is CASKPQQGAYGYTF.

V gene TRBV18 combines with J gene TRBJ1-5, with D possibly matching TRBD1 (6 bases). The CDR3 covers 13 residues. Germline assignment: CDR1 KGHSH and CDR2 LQKENI. V lost 2 bases to trimming and J lost 7 bases, with 9 bases between them. The CDR3 sequence is CASSPSGAQPQHF. Written as DNA, the CDR3 is TGTGCCAGCTCACCATCGGGGGCCCAGCCCCAGCATTTT.

Worth noting for this clone: Other nucleotide sequences in the sample specify the same CDR3. V usage is TRBV5-1 and J usage is TRBJ2-5; TRBD1 agrees at 9 bases. CDR1 and CDR2 from the germline V gene are SGHRS and YFSETQ. The length of the CDR3 is 14 residues. The V segment lost 2 bases and the J segment 5 bases; nucleotides outside the gene matches: 4. For the CDR3, the DNA is TGCGCCAGCAGCTTCACAGGGGGCGGGGAGACCCAGTACTTC. This translates into CASSFTGGGETQYF.

The chain is built from TRBV6-6 and TRBJ2-5; maybe TRBD1 (6 bases). This CDR3 is built from 12 residues. CDR1 is MNHNY and CDR2 is SVGAGI in the germline V gene (reference sequence). V lost 6 bases to trimming and J lost 5 bases, with 10 bases between them. This CDR3 reads CASRQGHETQYF. The CDR3, as DNA: TGTGCCAGCAGACAGGGTCACGAGACCCAGTACTTC.

This rearrangement joins TRBV2 to TRBJ2-1; 7 positions match TRBD1. This CDR3 has 14 residues. V was pared by 6 bases and J by 6 bases, with 8 bases of the junction left unmatched. Germline CDR1 is SNHLY and CDR2 is FYNNEI. The CDR3 DNA reads as TGTGCCAGCAGGCCCCAGGGGGTTCTCAATGAGCAGTTCTTC. Protein sequence: CASRPQGVLNEQFF.